Included here is one T cell receptor beta chain sequence, with context. Its target is unknown. The sample originates from a study of cytomegalovirus exposure and HLA in healthy donors. Study-level background: Early on, a data release was issued that held 65 million to 100 million unique TCRs from HLA-typed donors.

Germline V gene sequence: CDR1 SGDLS, CDR2 YYNGEE. V gave up 4 bases and J gave up 4 bases; unmatched junction bases: 7. CDR3 length equals 16 residues. Overall study findings and caveats: Researchers reported from a later analysis that most CMV-associated TCR beta chains appeared HLA-restricted. Reportedly, diagnosis of cytomegalovirus status by the classifier showed high specificity and sensitivity.

The PCR had 60 Vbeta and 13 Jbeta primers. Data came from immunoSEQ multiplex PCR; TCRdb stores just in-frame clones and leaves some out. Of about 110,000 clones in the sample, roughly 73% were seen once. The source material was PBMCs. The receptor comes from a man aged 25 to 40 in good health and CMV-seronegative. The J gene is TRBJ2-2, the V gene TRBV9, with TRBD1 identical over 10 bases. The DNA for the CDR3 is TGTGCCAGCAGCCCCGGGACAGGGGTCGGCACCGGGGAGCTGTTTTTT. Its protein product is CASSPGTGVGTGELFF.